The rows below give T cell receptor beta chains drawn from one sample of a study of T cell responses to AZD1222 COVID-19 vaccine. This table comes from immunoSEQ multiplex PCR, and its TCRdb copy is limited to in-frame clones, with some not included. In the table there are roughly 87,000 clones, about 91% of which are singletons. The specimen comprised peripheral blood, sampled 28 days after the second AZD1222 dose. All receptors come from an adult who received the AZD1222 COVID-19 vaccine. Both conserved end residues are part of each CDR3. The D gene is left open where the match is weak. Clone sizes are given selectively: once, few, many, or a class where the clone is expanded.

j_call: TRBJ2-7
clone_size: once
d_call: NA
v_call: TRBV19
cdr3_aa: CASSPRDRRYEQYF
cdr3_nt: TGTGCCAGTAGTCCCCGGGACCGCCGCTACGAGCAGTACTTC

j_call: TRBJ2-3
clone_size: NA
d_call: NA
v_call: TRBV5-6
cdr3_aa: CASSFYRTDTQYF
cdr3_nt: TGTGCCAGCAGCTTTTACAGAACAGATACGCAGTATTTT

j_call: TRBJ1-1
clone_size: NA
d_call: TRBD1
v_call: TRBV5-1
cdr3_aa: CASSRLTDRTNTEAFF
cdr3_nt: TGCGCCAGCAGCAGGCTCACGGACAGGACGAACACTGAAGCTTTCTTT

j_call: TRBJ2-3
clone_size: NA
d_call: TRBD2
v_call: TRBV7-3
cdr3_aa: CASSAGVTDTQYF
cdr3_nt: TGTGCCAGCAGCGCGGGAGTAACAGATACGCAGTATTTT

j_call: TRBJ2-1
clone_size: NA
d_call: NA
v_call: TRBV7-9
cdr3_aa: CASTWTAVNEQFF
cdr3_nt: TGTGCCAGCACCTGGACGGCCGTTAATGAGCAGTTCTTC

j_call: TRBJ2-2
clone_size: NA
d_call: NA
v_call: TRBV30
cdr3_aa: CAWSVGLAYTGELFF
cdr3_nt: TGTGCCTGGAGTGTAGGGCTAGCCTACACCGGGGAGCTGTTTTTT

j_call: TRBJ1-5
clone_size: NA
d_call: NA
v_call: TRBV4-1
cdr3_aa: CASGARTDLSNQPQHF
cdr3_nt: TGCGCCAGCGGGGCCCGGACAGACCTTAGCAATCAGCCCCAGCATTTT

j_call: TRBJ1-1
clone_size: NA
d_call: NA
v_call: TRBV10-2
cdr3_aa: CASSLPETEAFF
cdr3_nt: TGCGCCAGCAGTCTCCCGGAGACTGAAGCTTTCTTT

j_call: TRBJ2-2
clone_size: NA
d_call: NA
v_call: TRBV10-3
cdr3_aa: CAISESDIGELFF
cdr3_nt: TGTGCCATCAGTGAGTCGGACATCGGGGAGCTGTTTTTT

j_call: TRBJ1-3
clone_size: NA
d_call: NA
v_call: TRBV6-5
cdr3_aa: CASRSQGSSGNTIYF
cdr3_nt: TGTGCCAGCAGAAGCCAGGGCAGCTCTGGAAACACCATATATTTT

j_call: TRBJ2-1
clone_size: NA
d_call: TRBD1
v_call: TRBV6-5
cdr3_aa: CASDRGMSSYNEQFF
cdr3_nt: TGTGCCAGCGACAGGGGGATGAGCTCCTACAATGAGCAGTTCTTC

j_call: TRBJ1-1
clone_size: NA
d_call: NA
v_call: TRBV7-3
cdr3_aa: CASSLSPAGEAFF
cdr3_nt: TGTGCCAGCAGCTTAAGTCCGGCAGGCGAAGCTTTCTTT

j_call: TRBJ2-7
clone_size: NA
d_call: TRBD2
v_call: TRBV11-3
cdr3_aa: CASSLTSGGFYEQYF
cdr3_nt: TGTGCCAGCAGCCTGACTAGCGGGGGATTCTACGAGCAGTACTTC

j_call: TRBJ1-2
clone_size: NA
d_call: TRBD1
v_call: TRBV7-9
cdr3_aa: CASSPRGDRAGYTF
cdr3_nt: TGTGCCAGCAGCCCCCGAGGGGACAGGGCGGGCTACACCTTC

j_call: TRBJ1-1
clone_size: NA
d_call: NA
v_call: TRBV19
cdr3_aa: CATGTLPSAFF
cdr3_nt: TGTGCCACCGGGACCCTACCTTCCGCTTTCTTT

j_call: TRBJ1-1
clone_size: NA
d_call: NA
v_call: TRBV11-2
cdr3_aa: CASSPHRAPNTEAFF
cdr3_nt: TGTGCCAGCAGCCCACACAGGGCCCCGAACACTGAAGCTTTCTTT

j_call: TRBJ2-1
clone_size: NA
d_call: NA
v_call: TRBV24-1
cdr3_aa: CATSDWNSRHEQFF
cdr3_nt: TGTGCCACCAGTGACTGGAACAGTCGGCATGAGCAGTTCTTC

j_call: TRBJ1-6
clone_size: NA
d_call: NA
v_call: TRBV6-4
cdr3_aa: CASSDSGQNSPLHF
cdr3_nt: TGTGCCAGCAGTGACTCGGGACAAAATTCACCCCTCCACTTT

j_call: TRBJ1-2
clone_size: NA
d_call: NA
v_call: TRBV5-6
cdr3_aa: CASSVDGRSYGYTF
cdr3_nt: TGTGCCAGCAGCGTGGACGGACGGAGCTATGGCTACACCTTC

j_call: TRBJ2-5
clone_size: once
d_call: TRBD2
v_call: TRBV7-9
cdr3_aa: CASSLAGGRETQYF
cdr3_nt: TGTGCCAGCAGTCTAGCGGGGGGGCGGGAGACCCAGTACTTC

j_call: TRBJ2-1
clone_size: NA
d_call: TRBD2
v_call: TRBV6-6
cdr3_aa: CASSPVSLAGGPGEQFF
cdr3_nt: TGTGCCAGCAGTCCGGTCTCGTTAGCGGGGGGGCCGGGTGAGCAGTTCTTC

j_call: TRBJ2-7
clone_size: few
d_call: TRBD1
v_call: TRBV6-2/TRBV6-3
cdr3_aa: CASSGLPDRALYEQYF
cdr3_nt: TGTGCCAGCAGTGGGCTTCCGGACAGGGCATTGTACGAGCAGTACTTC

j_call: TRBJ1-6
clone_size: NA
d_call: TRBD1
v_call: TRBV2
cdr3_aa: CASSEGTVNFSYNSPLHF
cdr3_nt: TGTGCCAGCAGTGAGGGGACAGTTAACTTCTCCTATAATTCACCCCTCCACTTT

j_call: TRBJ1-6
clone_size: NA
d_call: NA
v_call: TRBV6-5
cdr3_aa: CASPVAGIYNSPLHF
cdr3_nt: TGTGCCAGCCCTGTCGCAGGAATCTATAATTCACCCCTCCACTTT

j_call: TRBJ2-3
clone_size: NA
d_call: NA
v_call: TRBV6-5
cdr3_aa: CASSRGGTDTQYF
cdr3_nt: TGTGCCAGCAGCCGGGGTGGCACAGATACGCAGTATTTT

j_call: TRBJ2-1
clone_size: NA
d_call: TRBD2
v_call: TRBV29-1
cdr3_aa: CSLEAGNYNEQFF
cdr3_nt: TGCAGCTTAGAAGCGGGGAACTACAATGAGCAGTTCTTC

j_call: TRBJ2-1
clone_size: NA
d_call: TRBD2
v_call: TRBV6-1
cdr3_aa: CASSELAGGNEQFF
cdr3_nt: TGTGCCAGCAGTGAACTAGCGGGGGGTAATGAGCAGTTCTTC

j_call: TRBJ2-7
clone_size: NA
d_call: TRBD2
v_call: TRBV28
cdr3_aa: CASSATSGIFYEQYF
cdr3_nt: TGTGCCAGCAGTGCCACTAGCGGGATATTCTACGAGCAGTACTTC

j_call: TRBJ1-2
clone_size: once
d_call: TRBD1
v_call: TRBV28
cdr3_aa: CASSGTDGYTF
cdr3_nt: TGTGCCAGCAGCGGGACAGATGGCTACACCTTC

j_call: TRBJ1-2
clone_size: NA
d_call: NA
v_call: TRBV18
cdr3_aa: CASSIGPGGASYGYTF
cdr3_nt: TGTGCCAGCTCAATTGGGCCGGGGGGCGCCTCCTATGGCTACACCTTC

j_call: TRBJ2-7
clone_size: NA
d_call: TRBD2
v_call: TRBV30
cdr3_aa: CAWSGLAGAGYEQYF
cdr3_nt: TGTGCCTGGAGTGGACTAGCGGGCGCCGGCTACGAGCAGTACTTC

j_call: TRBJ1-2
clone_size: NA
d_call: NA
v_call: TRBV9
cdr3_aa: CASSVGRGYGYTF
cdr3_nt: TGTGCCAGCAGCGTAGGGAGAGGCTATGGCTACACCTTC

j_call: TRBJ2-3
clone_size: NA
d_call: TRBD2
v_call: TRBV30
cdr3_aa: CASTSGVGDTQYF
cdr3_nt: TGTGCCTCAACTAGCGGGGTAGGAGATACGCAGTATTTT

j_call: TRBJ1-1
clone_size: few
d_call: NA
v_call: TRBV30
cdr3_aa: CAWQNSPGDTEAFF
cdr3_nt: TGTGCCTGGCAGAACAGCCCCGGAGACACTGAAGCTTTCTTT

j_call: TRBJ2-5
clone_size: few
d_call: NA
v_call: TRBV10-2
cdr3_aa: CASSERYPPAETQYF
cdr3_nt: TGCGCCAGCAGTGAGCGGTACCCTCCCGCGGAGACCCAGTACTTC

j_call: TRBJ1-1
clone_size: NA
d_call: NA
v_call: TRBV7-2
cdr3_aa: CASTQGGGTEAFF
cdr3_nt: TGTGCCAGCACACAGGGTGGGGGTACTGAAGCTTTCTTT

j_call: TRBJ2-1
clone_size: NA
d_call: TRBD2
v_call: TRBV9
cdr3_aa: CASSAYLRGGSYNEQFF
cdr3_nt: TGTGCCAGCAGCGCTTACCTGCGGGGGGGCTCCTACAATGAGCAGTTCTTC

j_call: TRBJ2-5
clone_size: NA
d_call: NA
v_call: TRBV7-2
cdr3_aa: CASSLRVGETQYF
cdr3_nt: TGTGCCAGCAGCTTAAGGGTTGGGGAGACCCAGTACTTC

j_call: TRBJ1-5
clone_size: NA
d_call: NA
v_call: TRBV20-1
cdr3_aa: CSASPQNQPQHF
cdr3_nt: TGCAGTGCTAGTCCGCAGAATCAGCCCCAGCATTTT

j_call: TRBJ2-5
clone_size: NA
d_call: NA
v_call: TRBV18
cdr3_aa: CASSPLIGAQETQYF
cdr3_nt: TGTGCCAGCTCACCACTGATAGGGGCCCAAGAGACCCAGTACTTC

j_call: TRBJ2-1
clone_size: NA
d_call: TRBD1
v_call: TRBV19
cdr3_aa: CASKNRGNPYNEQFF
cdr3_nt: TGTGCCAGTAAAAACAGGGGTAACCCCTACAATGAGCAGTTCTTC

j_call: TRBJ1-5
clone_size: NA
d_call: TRBD1
v_call: TRBV7-9
cdr3_aa: CASSLAYRGQGRLQPQHF
cdr3_nt: TGTGCCAGCAGCTTAGCGTACCGCGGACAGGGCAGGTTACAGCCCCAGCATTTT